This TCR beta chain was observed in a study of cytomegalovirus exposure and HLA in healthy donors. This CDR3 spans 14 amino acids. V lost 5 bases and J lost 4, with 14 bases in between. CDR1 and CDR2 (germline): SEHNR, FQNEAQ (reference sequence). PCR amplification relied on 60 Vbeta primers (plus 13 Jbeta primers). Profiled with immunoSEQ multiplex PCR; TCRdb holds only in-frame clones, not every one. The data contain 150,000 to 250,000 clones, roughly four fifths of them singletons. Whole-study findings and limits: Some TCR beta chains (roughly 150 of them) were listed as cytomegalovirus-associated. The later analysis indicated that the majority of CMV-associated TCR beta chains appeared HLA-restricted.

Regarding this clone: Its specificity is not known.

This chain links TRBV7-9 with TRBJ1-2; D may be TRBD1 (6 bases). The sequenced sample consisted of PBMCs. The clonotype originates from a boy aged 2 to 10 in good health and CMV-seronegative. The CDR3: CASSLGQNFYGYTF. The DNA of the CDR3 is TGTGCCAGCAGCCTCGGACAGAACTTCTATGGCTACACCTTC.